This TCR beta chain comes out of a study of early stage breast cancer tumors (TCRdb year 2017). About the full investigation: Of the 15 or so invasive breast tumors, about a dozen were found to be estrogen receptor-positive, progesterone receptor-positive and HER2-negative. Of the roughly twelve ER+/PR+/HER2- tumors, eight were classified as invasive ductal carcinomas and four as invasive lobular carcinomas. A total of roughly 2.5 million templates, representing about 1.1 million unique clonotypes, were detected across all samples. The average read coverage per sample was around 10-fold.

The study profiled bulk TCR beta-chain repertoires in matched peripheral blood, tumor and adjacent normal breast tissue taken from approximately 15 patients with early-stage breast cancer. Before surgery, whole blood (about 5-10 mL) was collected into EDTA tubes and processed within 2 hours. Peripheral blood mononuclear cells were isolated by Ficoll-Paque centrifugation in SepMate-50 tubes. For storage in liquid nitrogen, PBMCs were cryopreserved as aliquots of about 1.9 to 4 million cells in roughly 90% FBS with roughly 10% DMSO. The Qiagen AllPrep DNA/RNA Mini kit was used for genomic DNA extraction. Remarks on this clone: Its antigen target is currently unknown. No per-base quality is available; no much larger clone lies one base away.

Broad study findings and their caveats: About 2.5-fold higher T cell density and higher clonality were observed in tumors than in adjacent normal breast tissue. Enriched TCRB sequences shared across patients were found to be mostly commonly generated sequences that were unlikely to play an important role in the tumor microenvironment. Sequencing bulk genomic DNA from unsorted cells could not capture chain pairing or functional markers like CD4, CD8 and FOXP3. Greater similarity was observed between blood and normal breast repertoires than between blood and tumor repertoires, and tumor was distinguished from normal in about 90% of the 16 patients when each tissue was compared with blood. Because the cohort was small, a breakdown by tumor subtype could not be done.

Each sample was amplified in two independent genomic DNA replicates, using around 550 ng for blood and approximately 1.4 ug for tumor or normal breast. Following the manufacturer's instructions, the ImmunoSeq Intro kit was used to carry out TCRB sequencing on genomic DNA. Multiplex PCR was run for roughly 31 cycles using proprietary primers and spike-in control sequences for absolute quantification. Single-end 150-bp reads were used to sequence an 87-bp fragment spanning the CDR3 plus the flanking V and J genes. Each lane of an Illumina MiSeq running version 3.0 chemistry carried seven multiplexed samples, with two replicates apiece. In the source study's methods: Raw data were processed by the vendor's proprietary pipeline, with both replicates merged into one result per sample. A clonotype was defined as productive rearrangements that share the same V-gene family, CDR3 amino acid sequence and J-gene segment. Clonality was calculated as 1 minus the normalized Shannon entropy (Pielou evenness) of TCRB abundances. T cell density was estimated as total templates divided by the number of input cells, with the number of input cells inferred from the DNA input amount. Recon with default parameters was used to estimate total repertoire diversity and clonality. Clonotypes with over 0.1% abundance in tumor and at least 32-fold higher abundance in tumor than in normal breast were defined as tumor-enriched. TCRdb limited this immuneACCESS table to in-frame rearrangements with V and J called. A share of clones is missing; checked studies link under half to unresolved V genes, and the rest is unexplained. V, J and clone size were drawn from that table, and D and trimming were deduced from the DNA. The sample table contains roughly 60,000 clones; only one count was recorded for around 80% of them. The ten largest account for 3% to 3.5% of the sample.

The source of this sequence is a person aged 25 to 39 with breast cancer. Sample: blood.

The CDR3 here reads CASSLRFPGRADEQYF. The sequenced DNA is TGCGCCAGCAGCCTACGTTTCCCCGGGAGGGCCGACGAGCAGTACTTC. The chain joins TRBV4-1 to TRBJ2-7; 8 central nucleotides agree with TRBD2. CDR1 and CDR2 (MGHRA, YSYEKL) derive from the germline V gene. From the cysteine through the phenylalanine, the CDR3 covers 16 amino acids. Of all the DNA, just the CDR3 is kept, 48 bases in frame from base 1. V is pruned by 4 bases and J by 5 bases, leaving 13 bases of the junction without a gene match.